This T cell receptor (beta chain) was profiled in a study of cytotoxic CD8 clonotypes in ibrutinib-treated CLL. Depth targeted 1 in 200,000 to 1 in 1 million T cells, averaging 10x coverage per clonotype. Some clones are missing from TCRdb's copy, which holds only in-frame ones; the method was immunoSEQ multiplex PCR. Of 150,000 or so clones listed, 76% were seen once; the top ten hold just over 5%. V dropped 1 base and J dropped 5 bases, with 13 bases sitting between them. Germline V CDR1 and CDR2: SGHAT, FQNNGV. CDR3 length equals 15 residues. Study outcomes and limitations: Baseline values of clonality outstripped age-matched healthy donors and followed circulating CD8+ T-cell counts.

About this clone itself: Antigen unknown.

This receptor was obtained from a human donor with chronic lymphocytic leukemia. The sample here was PBMCs, taken after 24 months of ibrutinib treatment. This chain connects TRBV11-2 to TRBJ2-3; tentatively, D is TRBD1 or TRBD2 (5 bases each). The CDR3 sequence is CASSLALARGDTQYF. The CDR3 region has the DNA TGTGCCAGCAGCTTAGCGCTAGCAAGGGGAGATACGCAGTATTTT.